The clone carrying this T cell receptor beta chain was seen once. Naive CD8 isolation took CD45RO-negative cells positively selected for CCR7 and excluded terminally differentiated effector memory CD45RA+ cells. The sample originates from a study of shared clonotypes between healthy human individuals. The repertoire was sequenced with immunoSEQ multiplex PCR; TCRdb's copy has only in-frame clones and lacks some. The repertoire holds about 2,100,000 clones, with approximately 94% as singletons. V shed 5 bases and J shed 0 bases, with 8 bases lying between them. CDR3 length: 13 amino acids. CDR1 PRHDT and CDR2 FYEKMQ come from the germline V gene (reference sequence).

Material: naive CD8+ T cells from PBMCs. This chain links TRBV13 with TRBJ2-7; weak D call: TRBD1 (6 bases). The clonotype comes from a man aged 18 to 35 in good health. Some clones in this sample may be carry-over from other donors' samples. The CDR3 is CASSARGSYEQYF. The CDR3 DNA sequence: TGTGCCAGCAGCGCCAGGGGCTCCTACGAGCAGTACTTC.